Following are 2 T cell receptor beta chains from one sample sequenced in a study of Graves' ophthalmopathy and Graves' hyperthyroidism. Using RNA transcripts, the TCR beta CDR3 regions were amplified. In the first round, RT-PCR was carried out with HTBI primers, and a multiplex PCR formed the second round. Each CDR3 protein gets one entry after TCRdb re-called the multiplex PCR reads with MiXCR. The repertoire includes approximately 640,000 distinct CDR3 sequences, about 38% of them detected once, and under 3.5% sits in the top ten. Sequenced input: peripheral blood. The receptors shown here come from an adult man with Graves' ophthalmopathy.

About this clonotype: A much larger clone is a single base away; this may be a read error. The V and J genes are TRBV10-3 and TRBJ2-5, with D perhaps TRBD1 or TRBD2 (5 bases each). The CDR3 spans 14 residues. V was trimmed by 5 bases and J by 4 bases, leaving 14 bases between them. The V gene's germline CDR1 is ENHRY and CDR2 SYGVKD. The CDR3 nucleotides are TGTGCCATCAGTTATGCGACAGAGGGAGAGACCCAGTACTTC. This translates into CAISYATEGETQYF.

This chain uses TRBV6-4 with TRBJ2-7; 9 positions agree with TRBD1. Germline loops: CDR1 MRHNA, CDR2 SNTAGT. V dropped 5 bases and J dropped 3; count of bases not matched to a gene: 8. The CDR3 is 15 amino acids. The DNA of the CDR3 is TGTGCCAGCAGTTACCGGGGACAGGGATACTACGAGCAGTACTTC. Its protein product is CASSYRGQGYYEQYF.